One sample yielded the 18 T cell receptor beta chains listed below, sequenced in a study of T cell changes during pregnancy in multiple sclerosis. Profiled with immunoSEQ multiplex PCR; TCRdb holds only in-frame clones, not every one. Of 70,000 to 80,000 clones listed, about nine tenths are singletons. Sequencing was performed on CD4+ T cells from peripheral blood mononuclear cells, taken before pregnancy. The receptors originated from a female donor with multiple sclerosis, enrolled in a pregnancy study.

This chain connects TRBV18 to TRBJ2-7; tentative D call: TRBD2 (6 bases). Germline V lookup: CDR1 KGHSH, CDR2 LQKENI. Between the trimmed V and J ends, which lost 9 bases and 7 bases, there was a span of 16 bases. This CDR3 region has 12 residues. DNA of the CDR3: TGTGCCAGTTCCAAGGGACTGAGGGAGCAGTACTTC. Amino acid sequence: CASSKGLREQYF.

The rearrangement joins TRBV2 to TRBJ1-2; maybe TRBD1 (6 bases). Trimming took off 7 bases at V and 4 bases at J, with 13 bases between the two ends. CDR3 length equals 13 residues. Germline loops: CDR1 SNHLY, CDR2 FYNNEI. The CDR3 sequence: CASTGGWGYGYTF. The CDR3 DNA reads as TGTGCCAGCACGGGGGGCTGGGGCTATGGCTACACCTTC.

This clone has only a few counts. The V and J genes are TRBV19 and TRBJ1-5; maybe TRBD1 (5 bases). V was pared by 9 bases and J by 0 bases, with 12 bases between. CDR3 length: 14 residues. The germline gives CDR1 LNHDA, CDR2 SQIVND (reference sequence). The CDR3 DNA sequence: TGTGCCAGCATGGGGGGAAATAGCAATCAGCCCCAGCATTTT. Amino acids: CASMGGNSNQPQHF.

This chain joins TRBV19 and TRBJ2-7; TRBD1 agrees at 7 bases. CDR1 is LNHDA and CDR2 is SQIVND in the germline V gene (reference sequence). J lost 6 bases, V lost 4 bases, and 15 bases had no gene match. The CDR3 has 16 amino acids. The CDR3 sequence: CASSRTRGGGRSEQYF. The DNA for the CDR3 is TGTGCCAGTAGTAGAACTCGAGGGGGCGGTAGGTCCGAGCAGTACTTC. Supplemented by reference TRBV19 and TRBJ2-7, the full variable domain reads DGGITQSPKYLFRKEGQNVTLSCEQNLNHDAMYWYRQDPGQGLRLIYYSQIVNDFQKGDIAEGYSVSREKKESFPLTVTSAQKNPTAFYLCASSRTRGGGRSEQYFGPGTRLTVT.

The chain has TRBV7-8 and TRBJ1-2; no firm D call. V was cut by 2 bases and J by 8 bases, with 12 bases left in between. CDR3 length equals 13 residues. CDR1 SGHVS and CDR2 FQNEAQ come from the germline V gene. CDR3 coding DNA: TGTGCCAGCAGCTTAATAGCGGGGTCGGGCTACACCTTC. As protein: CASSLIAGSGYTF. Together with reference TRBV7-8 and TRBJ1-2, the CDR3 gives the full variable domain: GAGVSQSPRYKVAKRGQDVALRCDPISGHVSLFWYQQALGQGPEFLTYFQNEAQLDKSGLPSDRFFAERPEGSVSTLKIQRTQQEDSAVYLCASSLIAGSGYTFGSGTRLTVV.

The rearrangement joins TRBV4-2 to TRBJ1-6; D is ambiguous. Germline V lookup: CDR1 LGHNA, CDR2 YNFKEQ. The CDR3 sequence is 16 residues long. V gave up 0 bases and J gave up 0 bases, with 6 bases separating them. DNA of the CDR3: TGTGCCAGCAGCCAAGAATCCAGCTCCTATAATTCACCCCTCCACTTT. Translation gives CASSQESSSYNSPLHF.

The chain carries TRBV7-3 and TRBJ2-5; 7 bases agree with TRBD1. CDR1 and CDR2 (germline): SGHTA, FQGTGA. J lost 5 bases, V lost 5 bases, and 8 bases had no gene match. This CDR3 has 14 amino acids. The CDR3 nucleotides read TGTGCCAGCAGCCCTGCGACAGGGTGGGAGACCCAGTACTTC. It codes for CASSPATGWETQYF. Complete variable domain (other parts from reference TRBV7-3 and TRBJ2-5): GAGVSQTPSNKVTEKGKYVELRCDPISGHTALYWYRQSLGQGPEFLIYFQGTGAADDSGLPNDRFFAVRPEGSVSTLKIQRTERGDSAVYLCASSPATGWETQYFGPGTRLLVL.

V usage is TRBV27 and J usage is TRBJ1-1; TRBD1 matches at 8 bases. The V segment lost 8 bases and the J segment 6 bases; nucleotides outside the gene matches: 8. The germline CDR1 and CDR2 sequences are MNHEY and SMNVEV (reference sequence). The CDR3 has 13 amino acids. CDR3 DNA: TGTGCCAGCCGACTTCAGGGGGCGCCTGAAGCTTTCTTT. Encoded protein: CASRLQGAPEAFF.

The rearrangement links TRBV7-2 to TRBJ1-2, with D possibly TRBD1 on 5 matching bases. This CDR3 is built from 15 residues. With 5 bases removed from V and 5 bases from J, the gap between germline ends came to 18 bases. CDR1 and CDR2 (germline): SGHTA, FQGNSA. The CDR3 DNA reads TGTGCCAGCAGCCCGACCCCCTTGACAGCGTATGGCTACACCTTC. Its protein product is CASSPTPLTAYGYTF. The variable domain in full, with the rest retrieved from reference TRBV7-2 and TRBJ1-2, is GAGVSQSPSNKVTEKGKDVELRCDPISGHTALYWYRQSLGQGLEFLIYFQGNSAPDKSGLPSDRFSAERTGGSVSTLTIQRTQQEDSAVYLCASSPTPLTAYGYTFGSGTRLTVV.

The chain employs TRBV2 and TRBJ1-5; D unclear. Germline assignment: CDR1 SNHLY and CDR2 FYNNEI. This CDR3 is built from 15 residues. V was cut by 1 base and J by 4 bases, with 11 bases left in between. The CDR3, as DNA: TGTGCCAGCAGTGAAGTCCGGGTTCCAAATCAGCCCCAGCATTTT. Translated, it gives CASSEVRVPNQPQHF.

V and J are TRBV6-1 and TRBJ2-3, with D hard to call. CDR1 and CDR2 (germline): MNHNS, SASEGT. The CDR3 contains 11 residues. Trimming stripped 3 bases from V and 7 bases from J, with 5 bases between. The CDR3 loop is CASSESYTQYF. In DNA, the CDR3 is TGTGCCAGCAGTGAGTCTTATACGCAGTATTTT.

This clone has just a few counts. Here the CDR3 reads CASSGQLEAFF. CDR3 sequence (DNA): TGTGCCAGCAGTGGACAGCTCGAAGCTTTCTTT. The V call is TRBV6-5, the J call TRBJ1-1; the D gene is possibly TRBD1 (6 bases). Trimming pared 5 bases from V and 8 bases from J, leaving 9 bases between. CDR1 and CDR2 from the germline V gene are MNHEY and SVGAGI. CDR3 size: 11 residues.

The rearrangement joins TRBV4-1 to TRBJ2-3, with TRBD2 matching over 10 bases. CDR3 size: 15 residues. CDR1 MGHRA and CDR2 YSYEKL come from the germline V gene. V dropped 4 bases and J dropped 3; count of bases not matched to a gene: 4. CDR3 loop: CASSLSGGATDTQYF. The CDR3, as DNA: TGCGCCAGCAGCCTGAGCGGGGGGGCGACAGATACGCAGTATTTT.

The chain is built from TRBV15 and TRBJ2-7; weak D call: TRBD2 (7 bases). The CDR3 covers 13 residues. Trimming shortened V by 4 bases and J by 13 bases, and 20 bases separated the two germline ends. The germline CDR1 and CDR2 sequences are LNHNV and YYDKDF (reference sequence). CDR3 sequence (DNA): TGTGCCACCAGCACCTCTTTAGGGGGAGGGCAATACTTC. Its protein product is CATSTSLGGGQYF.

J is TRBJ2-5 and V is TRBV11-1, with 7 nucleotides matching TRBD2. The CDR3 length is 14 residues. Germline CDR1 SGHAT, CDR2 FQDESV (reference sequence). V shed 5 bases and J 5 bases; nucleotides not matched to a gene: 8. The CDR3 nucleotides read TGTGCCAGCAGCACATCGGTACTAGCGGAGACCCAGTACTTC. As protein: CASSTSVLAETQYF. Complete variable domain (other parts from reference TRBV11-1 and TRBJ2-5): EAEVAQSPRYKITEKSQAVAFWCDPISGHATLYWYRQILGQGPELLVQFQDESVVDDSQLPKDRFSAERLKGVDSTLKIQPAELGDSAMYLCASSTSVLAETQYFGPGTRLLVL.

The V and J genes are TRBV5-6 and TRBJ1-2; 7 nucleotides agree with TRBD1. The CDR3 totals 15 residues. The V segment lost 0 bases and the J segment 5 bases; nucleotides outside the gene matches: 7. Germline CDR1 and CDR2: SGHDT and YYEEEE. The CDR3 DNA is TGTGCCAGCAGCTTGGGACAGGGAGGTGTTTATGGCTACACCTTC. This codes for CASSLGQGGVYGYTF.

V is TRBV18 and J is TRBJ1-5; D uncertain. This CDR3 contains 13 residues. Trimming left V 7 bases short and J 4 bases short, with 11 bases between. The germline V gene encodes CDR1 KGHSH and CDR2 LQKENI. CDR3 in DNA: TGTGCCAGCTTACAACAGATTAATCAGCCCCAGCATTTT. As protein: CASLQQINQPQHF.

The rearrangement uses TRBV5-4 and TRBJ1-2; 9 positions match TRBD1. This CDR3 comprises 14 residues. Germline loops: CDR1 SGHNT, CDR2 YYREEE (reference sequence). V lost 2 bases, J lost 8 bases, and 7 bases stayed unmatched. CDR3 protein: CASSFLGQGKGYTF. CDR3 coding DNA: TGTGCCAGCAGCTTCTTGGGACAGGGAAAGGGCTACACCTTC.